The T cell receptor beta chain described here comes from a study of shared clonotypes between healthy human individuals. Looking at the study overall: For every donor, three CD4 naive, three CD4 memory, two CD8 naive and one CD8 memory plates were used.

How the authors handled the data: In the immunoSEQ data, sequences were junction-only and lacked quality scores, so filtering differed. TCRdb's table, derived via immunoSEQ multiplex PCR, lists solely in-frame clones and lacks some. The DNA gave D and trimming, while V, J and clone size come from that table. This sample has some 2,500,000 clones, with about 90% found just once. Findings of the study overall: Between a few donors, naive CD4 clonotypes were shared at a level of about 5%. Larger estimated richness was generally seen in naive subsets than in memory subsets.

The CDR3 is 14 amino acids. The germline V gene has CDR1 SGHVS and CDR2 FQNEAQ. Trimming removed 0 bases at V and 3 bases at J, with 6 bases between. This clone was observed once. The antigen remains undetermined. This clonotype was sampled from a man younger than 35 in good health. Some clones in this sample may be carry-over from other donors' samples. The chain combines TRBV7-8 with TRBJ1-5; weak D call: TRBD1 (5 bases). Sequencing was performed on naive CD4+ T cells from PBMCs. The subset here: CD45RA+ positively selected. The CDR3 coding sequence is TGTGCCAGCAGCTTAGCACAGGACAATCAGCCCCAGCATTTT. Translated: CASSLAQDNQPQHF. Full variable domain (rest looked up from reference TRBV7-8 and TRBJ1-5): GAGVSQSPRYKVAKRGQDVALRCDPISGHVSLFWYQQALGQGPEFLTYFQNEAQLDKSGLPSDRFFAERPEGSVSTLKIQRTQQEDSAVYLCASSLAQDNQPQHFGDGTRLSIL.